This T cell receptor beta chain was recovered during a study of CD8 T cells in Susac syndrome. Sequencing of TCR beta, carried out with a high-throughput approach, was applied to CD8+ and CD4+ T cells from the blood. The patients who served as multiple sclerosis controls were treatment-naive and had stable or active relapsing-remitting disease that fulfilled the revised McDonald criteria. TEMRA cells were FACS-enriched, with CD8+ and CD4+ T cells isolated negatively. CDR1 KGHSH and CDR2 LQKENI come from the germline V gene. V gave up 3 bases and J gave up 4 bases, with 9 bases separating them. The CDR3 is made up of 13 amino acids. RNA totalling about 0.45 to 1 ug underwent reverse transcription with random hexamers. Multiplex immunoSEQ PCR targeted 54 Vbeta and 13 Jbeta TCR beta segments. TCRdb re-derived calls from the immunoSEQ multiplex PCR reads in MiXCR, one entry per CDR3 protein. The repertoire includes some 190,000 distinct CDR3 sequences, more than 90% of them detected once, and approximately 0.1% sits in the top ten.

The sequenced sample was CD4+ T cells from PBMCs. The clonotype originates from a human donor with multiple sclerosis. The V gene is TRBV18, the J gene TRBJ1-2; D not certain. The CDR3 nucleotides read TGTGCCAGCTCACCGCAAGACGGCTATGGCTACACCTTC. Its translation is CASSPQDGYGYTF.